Listed here are 6 T cell receptor beta chains from one sample, sequenced in a study of shared clonotypes between healthy human individuals. The table came from immunoSEQ multiplex PCR; TCRdb's copy has only in-frame clones and leaves some out. The repertoire consists of some 1.5 million clones, with 95% to 99% occurring once and the leading ten covering approximately 0.45%. Sequencing was done on a sample of naive CD4+ T cells sorted from blood. Indicated subset: CD45RA+ positively selected. These receptors all stem from a man aged 25-45 years in good health.

The genes are TRBV7-2 and TRBJ1-2; D unresolved. V lost 7 bases and J lost 5, with 20 bases in between. Germline CDR1 SGHTA, CDR2 FQGNSA. This CDR3 comprises 15 residues. The CDR3 DNA sequence: TGTGCCAGCACCCTTACGGGGTATTCGGAGTATGGCTACACCTTC. Its protein product is CASTLTGYSEYGYTF.

J is TRBJ1-5 and V is TRBV7-9; TRBD1 matches 7 bases. The CDR3 runs 16 residues. V was clipped by 2 bases and J by 0 bases; unmatched bases: 4. Looked up from germline, CDR1 is SEHNR and CDR2 is FQNEAQ (reference sequence). The CDR3 sequence is CASSLNRGFSNQPQHF. The DNA for the CDR3 is TGTGCCAGCAGCTTAAACAGGGGATTTAGCAATCAGCCCCAGCATTTT.

This clone came up once. The chain combines TRBV4-1 with TRBJ1-2, with D hard to call. Trimming cost V 1 base and J 2 bases, with 2 bases left between them. The CDR3 consists of 12 residues. Germline CDR1 and CDR2: MGHRA and YSYEKL. CDR3 nucleotide sequence: TGCGCCAGCAGCCAAGGAAACTATGGCTACACCTTC. Translation gives CASSQGNYGYTF.

The chain links TRBV25-1 to TRBJ1-2; D unresolved. The V and J ends lost 6 bases and 0 bases respectively, with 5 bases between them. The CDR3 is made up of 12 amino acids. Germline V gives CDR1 MGHDK, CDR2 SYGVNS. The CDR3 coding sequence is TGTGCCAGCAGCAGGACTAACTATGGCTACACCTTC. This codes for CASSRTNYGYTF.

On this clone itself: Other DNA sequences in the sample encode the same CDR3. This chain uses TRBV5-1 with TRBJ2-7, with 11 positions matching TRBD2. V shed 0 bases and J 7 bases; nucleotides not matched to a gene: 3. This CDR3 has 14 residues. CDR1 and CDR2 (germline): SGHRS, YFSETQ. The CDR3 sequence is CASSLGLAGGEQYF. CDR3 nucleotides: TGCGCCAGCAGCTTGGGGCTAGCGGGAGGAGAGCAGTACTTC.

The J gene is TRBJ2-5, the V gene TRBV19; D unresolved. This CDR3 is 14 amino acids long. The germline V gene has CDR1 LNHDA and CDR2 SQIVND (reference sequence). V shed 4 bases and J shed 2 bases, with 11 bases lying between them. The CDR3 bases are TGTGCCAGTAGTAGATCGACACGACAAGAGACCCAGTACTTC. The encoded protein is CASSRSTRQETQYF.